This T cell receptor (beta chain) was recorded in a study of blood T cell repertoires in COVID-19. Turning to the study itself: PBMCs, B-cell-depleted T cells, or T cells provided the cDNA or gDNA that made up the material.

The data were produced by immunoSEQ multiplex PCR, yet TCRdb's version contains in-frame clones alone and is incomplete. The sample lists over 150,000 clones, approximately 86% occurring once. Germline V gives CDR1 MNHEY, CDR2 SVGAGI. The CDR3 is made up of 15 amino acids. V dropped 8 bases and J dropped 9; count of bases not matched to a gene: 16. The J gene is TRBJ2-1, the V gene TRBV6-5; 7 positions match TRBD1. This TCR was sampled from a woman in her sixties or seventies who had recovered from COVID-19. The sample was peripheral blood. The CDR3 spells CASRKGAGSSSEQFF. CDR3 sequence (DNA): TGTGCCAGCCGGAAGGGGGCGGGTAGTTCTAGTGAGCAGTTCTTC.